This T cell receptor beta chain was found in a study of graft-versus-host responses after intestinal transplantation. The wider study: Anti-thymocyte globulin served as induction for all recipients, who then took tacrolimus and steroids for two to three years.

Germline V gives CDR1 SEHNR, CDR2 FQNEAQ (reference sequence). There are 15 residues in the CDR3. In the case of this clone: This likely traces to a read error, being one base from a far larger clone.

TCRdb's copy holds only in-frame clones and misses some; the assay was immunoSEQ multiplex PCR. The sample includes 12,000 to 15,000 clones, 30% to 35% of them seen just once. The sample was alloreactive CD4+ T cells from a mixed lymphocyte reaction culture, taken before intestinal transplant. Subset meaning: CFSE-low proliferating T cells sorted from roughly 6-day pre-transplant mixed lymphocyte reaction (GvH or HvG direction). The sequence was obtained from a human patient who received an intestinal transplant. The genes are TRBV7-9 and TRBJ2-7; D is unresolved. For the CDR3, the DNA is TGTGCCGGCAGCGCCACCCTAGGCAGCTCCTACGAGCAGTACTTC. Residues: CAGSATLGSSYEQYF.